The source of this TCR beta chain is a study of shared clonotypes between healthy human individuals. The study, taken as a whole, reports: Blood was the sole source, and tissue repertoires probably differ.

Points on this clone: Its cognate antigen is unknown.

Sorted-subset replicate PCR reactions contained 150 to 200 ng DNA, corresponding to approximately 30,000 T cell genomes. Sequenced by immunoSEQ multiplex PCR; TCRdb stores in-frame clones only, minus some. The profile shows roughly 500,000 clones, roughly 95% of them singletons. CDR1 SGHTA and CDR2 FQGNSA come from the germline V gene. This CDR3 spans 19 amino acids. The V end was cut by 2 bases, the J end by 7 bases, with 26 bases between. Sequenced input: naive CD4+ T cells sorted from blood. Subset given: CD45RA+ positively selected. This TCR derives from a woman aged 25 to 45 in good health. V usage is TRBV7-2 and J usage is TRBJ2-2, with a possible D match to TRBD1 (6 bases). CDR3 nucleotides: TGTGCCAGCAGCTTAAAGCGCCAGGTGGGGGCCCCCCGTTACGGGGAGCTGTTTTTT. This sequence encodes CASSLKRQVGAPRYGELFF.